This T cell receptor (beta chain) was documented in a study of T cell responses to AZD1222 COVID-19 vaccine. Some clones are missing from TCRdb's copy, which holds only in-frame ones; the method was immunoSEQ multiplex PCR. The sample holds over 60,000 clones, 70% to 80% seen once. The germline V and J ends were trimmed by 4 bases and 3 bases, with 16 bases remaining between them. The CDR3 spans 15 residues. CDR1 is SGHDT, CDR2 YYEEEE, per germline. V gene TRBV5-6 combines with J gene TRBJ2-5; D is undetermined. This clonotype was sampled from an adult in good health. The sample was peripheral blood, taken on day 0 of MenACWY control vaccination. CDR3 sequence reads: CASSTARVNKETQYF. The CDR3, as DNA: TGTGCCAGCAGCACCGCAAGGGTCAATAAAGAGACCCAGTACTTC.